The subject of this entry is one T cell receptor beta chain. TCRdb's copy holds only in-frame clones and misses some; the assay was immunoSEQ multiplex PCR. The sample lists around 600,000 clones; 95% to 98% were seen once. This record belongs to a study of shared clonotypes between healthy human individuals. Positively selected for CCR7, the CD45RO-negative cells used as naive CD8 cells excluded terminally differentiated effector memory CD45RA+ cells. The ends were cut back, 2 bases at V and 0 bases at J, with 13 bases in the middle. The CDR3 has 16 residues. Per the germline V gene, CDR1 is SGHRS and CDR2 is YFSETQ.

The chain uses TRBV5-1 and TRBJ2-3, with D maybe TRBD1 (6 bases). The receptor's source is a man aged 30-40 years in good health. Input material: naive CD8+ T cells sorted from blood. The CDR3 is CASSLETGPSTDTQYF. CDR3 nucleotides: TGCGCCAGCAGCTTAGAGACAGGCCCTAGCACAGATACGCAGTATTTT. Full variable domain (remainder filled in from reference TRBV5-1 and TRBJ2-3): KAGVTQTPRYLIKTRGQQVTLSCSPISGHRSVSWYQQTPGQGLQFLFEYFSETQRNKGNFPGRFSGRQFSNSRSEMNVSTLELGDSALYLCASSLETGPSTDTQYFGPGTRLTVL.